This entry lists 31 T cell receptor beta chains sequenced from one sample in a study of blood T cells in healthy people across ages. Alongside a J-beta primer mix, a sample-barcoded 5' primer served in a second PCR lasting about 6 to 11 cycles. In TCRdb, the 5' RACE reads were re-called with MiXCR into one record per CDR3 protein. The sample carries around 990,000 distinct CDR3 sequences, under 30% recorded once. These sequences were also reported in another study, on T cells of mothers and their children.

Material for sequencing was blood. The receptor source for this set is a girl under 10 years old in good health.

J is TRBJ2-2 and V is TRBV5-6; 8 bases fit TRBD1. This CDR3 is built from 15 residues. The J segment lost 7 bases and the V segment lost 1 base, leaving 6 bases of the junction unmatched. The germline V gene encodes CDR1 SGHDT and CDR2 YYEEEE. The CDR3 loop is CASSLLDRVDGELFF. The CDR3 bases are TGTGCCAGCAGCTTGCTGGACAGGGTCGACGGGGAGCTGTTTTTT.

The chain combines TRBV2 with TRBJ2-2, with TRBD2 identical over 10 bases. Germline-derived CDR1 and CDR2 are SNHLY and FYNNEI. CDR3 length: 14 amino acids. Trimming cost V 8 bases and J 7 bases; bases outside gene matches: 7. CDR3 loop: CASGSSGSNGELFF. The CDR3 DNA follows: TGTGCCAGCGGATCTAGCGGGAGTAACGGGGAGCTGTTTTTT.

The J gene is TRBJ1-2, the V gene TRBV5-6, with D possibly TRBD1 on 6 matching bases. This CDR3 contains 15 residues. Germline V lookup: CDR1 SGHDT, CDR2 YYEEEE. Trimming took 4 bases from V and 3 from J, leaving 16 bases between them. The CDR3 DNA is TGTGCCAGCAGCGCAAGAGGGGGTCCCTACTATGGCTACACCTTC. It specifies CASSARGGPYYGYTF.

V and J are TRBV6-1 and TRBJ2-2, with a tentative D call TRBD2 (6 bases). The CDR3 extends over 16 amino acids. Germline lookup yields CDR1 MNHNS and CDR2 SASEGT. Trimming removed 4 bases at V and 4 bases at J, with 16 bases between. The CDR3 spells CASSGGDSIFTGELFF. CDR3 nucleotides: TGTGCCAGCAGTGGGGGGGACTCTATATTCACCGGGGAGCTGTTTTTT.

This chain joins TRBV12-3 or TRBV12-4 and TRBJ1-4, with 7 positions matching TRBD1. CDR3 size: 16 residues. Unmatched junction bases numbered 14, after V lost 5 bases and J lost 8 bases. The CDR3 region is CASSPGTVTWGEKLFF. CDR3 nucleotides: TGTGCCAGCAGTCCGGGGACAGTCACTTGGGGCGAAAAACTGTTTTTT.

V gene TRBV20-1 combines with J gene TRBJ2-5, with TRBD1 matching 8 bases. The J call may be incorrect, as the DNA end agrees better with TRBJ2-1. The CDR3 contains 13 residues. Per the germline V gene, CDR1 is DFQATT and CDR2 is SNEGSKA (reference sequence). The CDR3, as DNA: TGCAGTGCGCACTCGGACAGGGTGGGAGGGCAGTTCTTC. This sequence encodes CSAHSDRVGGQFF.

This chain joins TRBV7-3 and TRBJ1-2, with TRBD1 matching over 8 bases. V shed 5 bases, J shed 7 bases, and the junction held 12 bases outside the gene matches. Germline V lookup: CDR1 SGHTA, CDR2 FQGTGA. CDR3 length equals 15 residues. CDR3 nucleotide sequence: TGTGCCAGCAGCCCTACACTCCTTACAGGGGGTGGCTACACCTTC. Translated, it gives CASSPTLLTGGGYTF. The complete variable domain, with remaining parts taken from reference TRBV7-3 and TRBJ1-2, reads GAGVSQTPSNKVTEKGKYVELRCDPISGHTALYWYRQSLGQGPEFLIYFQGTGAADDSGLPNDRFFAVRPEGSVSTLKIQRTERGDSAVYLCASSPTLLTGGGYTFGSGTRLTVV.

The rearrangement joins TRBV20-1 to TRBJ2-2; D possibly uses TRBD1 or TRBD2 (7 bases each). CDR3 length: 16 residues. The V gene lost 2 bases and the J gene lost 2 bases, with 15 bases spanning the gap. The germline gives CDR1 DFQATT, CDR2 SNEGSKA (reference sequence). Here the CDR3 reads CSARRGLAVNTGELFF. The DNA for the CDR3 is TGCAGTGCTAGAAGGGGGCTAGCGGTAAACACCGGGGAGCTGTTTTTT.

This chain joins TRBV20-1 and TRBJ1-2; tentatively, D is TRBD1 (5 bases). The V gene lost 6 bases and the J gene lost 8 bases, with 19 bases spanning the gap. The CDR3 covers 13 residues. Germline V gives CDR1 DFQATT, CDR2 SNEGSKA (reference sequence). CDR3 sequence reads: CSAPRGRAIGYTF. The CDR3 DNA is TGCAGTGCCCCAAGGGGAAGAGCGATAGGCTACACCTTC.

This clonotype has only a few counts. As DNA, the CDR3 is TGTGCCAGCAGCCAAGCGGGACAGGGTGGGGCTGAAGCTTTCTTT. It encodes CASSQAGQGGAEAFF. The chain has TRBV3-1 and TRBJ1-1; TRBD1 matches 9 bases. This CDR3 has 15 residues. CDR1 and CDR2 (germline): LGHDT, YNNKEL (reference sequence). Germline trimming cut 1 base from V and 6 bases from J; bases unmatched to any gene: 6.

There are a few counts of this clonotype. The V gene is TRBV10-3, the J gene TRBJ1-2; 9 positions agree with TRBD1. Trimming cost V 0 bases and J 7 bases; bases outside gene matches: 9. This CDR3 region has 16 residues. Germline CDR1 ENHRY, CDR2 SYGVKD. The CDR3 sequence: CAISESSDRGTCGYTF. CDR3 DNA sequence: TGTGCCATCAGTGAGTCATCTGACAGGGGGACCTGTGGCTACACCTTC.

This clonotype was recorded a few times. CDR3 in amino acids: CATSIAGETDTQYF. CDR3 coding DNA: TGTGCCACCAGTATAGCCGGGGAAACAGATACGCAGTATTTT. The chain links TRBV24-1 to TRBJ2-3; possible D gene TRBD2, 5 bases. CDR1 and CDR2 from the germline V gene are KGHDR and SFDVKD. Trimming removed 6 bases from V and 3 bases from J, with 12 bases in between. The CDR3 consists of 14 residues.

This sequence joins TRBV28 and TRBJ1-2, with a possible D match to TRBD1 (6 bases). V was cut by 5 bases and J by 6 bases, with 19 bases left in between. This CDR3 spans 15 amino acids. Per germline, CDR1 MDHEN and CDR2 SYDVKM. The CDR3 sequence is CASSPQGAGVNGYTF. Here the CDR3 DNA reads TGTGCCAGCAGTCCCCAGGGAGCAGGGGTGAATGGCTACACCTTC.

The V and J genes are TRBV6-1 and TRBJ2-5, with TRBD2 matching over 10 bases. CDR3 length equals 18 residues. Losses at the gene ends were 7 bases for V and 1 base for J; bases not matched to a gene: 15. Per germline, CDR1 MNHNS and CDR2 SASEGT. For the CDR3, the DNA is TGTGCCAGCATGGGTTGGGTCAGCGGGGGGGGCCCCCAAGAGACCCAGTACTTC. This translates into CASMGWVSGGGPQETQYF.

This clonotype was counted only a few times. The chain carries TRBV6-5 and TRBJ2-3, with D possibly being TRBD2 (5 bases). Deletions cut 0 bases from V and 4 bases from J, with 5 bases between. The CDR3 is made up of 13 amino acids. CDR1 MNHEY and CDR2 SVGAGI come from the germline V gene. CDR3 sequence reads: CASSYSRADTQYF. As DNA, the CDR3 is TGTGCCAGCAGTTACTCGCGGGCAGATACGCAGTATTTT.

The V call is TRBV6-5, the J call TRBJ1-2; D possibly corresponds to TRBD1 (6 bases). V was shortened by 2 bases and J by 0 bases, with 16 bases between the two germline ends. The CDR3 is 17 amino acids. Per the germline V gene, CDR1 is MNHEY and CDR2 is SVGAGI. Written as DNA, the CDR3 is TGTGCCAGCAGTTACGGTGGGGGGGCGAACTCTAACTATGGCTACACCTTC. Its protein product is CASSYGGGANSNYGYTF.

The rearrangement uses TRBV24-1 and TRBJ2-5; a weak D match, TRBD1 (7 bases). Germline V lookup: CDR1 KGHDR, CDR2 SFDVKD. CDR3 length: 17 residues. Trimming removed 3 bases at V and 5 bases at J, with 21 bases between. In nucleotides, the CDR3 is TGTGCCACCAGTGATAGAGGGCAGGGGGGACTTTCGGAGACCCAGTACTTC. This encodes CATSDRGQGGLSETQYF.

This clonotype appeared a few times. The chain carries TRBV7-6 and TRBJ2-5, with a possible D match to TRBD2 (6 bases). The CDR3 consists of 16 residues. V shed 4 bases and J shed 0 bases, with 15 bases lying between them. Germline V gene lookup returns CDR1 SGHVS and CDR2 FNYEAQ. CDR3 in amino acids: CASSSEGTPYQETQYF. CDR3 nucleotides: TGTGCCAGCAGCTCCGAAGGGACTCCCTACCAAGAGACCCAGTACTTC.

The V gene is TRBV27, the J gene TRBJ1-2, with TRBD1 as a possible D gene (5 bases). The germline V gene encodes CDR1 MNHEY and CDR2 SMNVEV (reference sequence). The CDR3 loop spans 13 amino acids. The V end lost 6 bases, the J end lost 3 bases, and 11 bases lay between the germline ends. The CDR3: CASSQLGDYGYTF. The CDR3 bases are TGTGCCAGCAGCCAACTAGGGGACTATGGCTACACCTTC.

The CDR3 DNA reads as TGCAGCGTTGAAACTCTAGCATCCGATGAGCAGTTCTTC. Residues: CSVETLASDEQFF. This chain uses TRBV29-1 with TRBJ2-1; D may be TRBD2 (5 bases). Between the trimmed V and J ends, which lost 2 bases and 8 bases, there was a span of 13 bases. Germline V gene data show CDR1 as SQVTM and CDR2 as ANQGSEA. The CDR3 extends over 13 amino acids.

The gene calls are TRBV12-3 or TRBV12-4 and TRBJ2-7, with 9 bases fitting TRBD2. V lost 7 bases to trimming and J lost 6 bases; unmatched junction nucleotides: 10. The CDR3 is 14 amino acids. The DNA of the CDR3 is TGTGCCAGCACCCCGGGGACTAGCAGGAGCGAGCAGTACTTC. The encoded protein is CASTPGTSRSEQYF.

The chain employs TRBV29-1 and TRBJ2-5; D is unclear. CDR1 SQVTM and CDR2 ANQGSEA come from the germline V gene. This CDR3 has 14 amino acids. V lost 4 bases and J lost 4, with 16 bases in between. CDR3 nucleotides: TGCAGCGTTGGCTCGTTCTCGGATCCAGAGACCCAGTACTTC. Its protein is CSVGSFSDPETQYF.

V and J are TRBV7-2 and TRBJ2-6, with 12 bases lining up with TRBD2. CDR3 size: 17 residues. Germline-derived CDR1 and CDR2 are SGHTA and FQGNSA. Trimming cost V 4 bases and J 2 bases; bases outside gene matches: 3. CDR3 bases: TGTGCCAGCAGCTCTAGCGGGGGGGTTACTGGGGCCAACGTCCTGACTTTC. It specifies CASSSSGGVTGANVLTF.

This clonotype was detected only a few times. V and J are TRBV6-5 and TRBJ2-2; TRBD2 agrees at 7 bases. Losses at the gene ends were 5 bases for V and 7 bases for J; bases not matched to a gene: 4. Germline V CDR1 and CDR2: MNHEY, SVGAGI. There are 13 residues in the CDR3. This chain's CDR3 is CASSEPGGGELFF. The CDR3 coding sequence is TGTGCCAGCAGTGAGCCGGGGGGCGGGGAGCTGTTTTTT.

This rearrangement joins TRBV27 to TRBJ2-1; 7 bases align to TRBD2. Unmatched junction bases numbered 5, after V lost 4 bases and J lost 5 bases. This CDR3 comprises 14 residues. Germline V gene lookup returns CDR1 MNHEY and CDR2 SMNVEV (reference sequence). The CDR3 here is CASSSSGPDNEQFF. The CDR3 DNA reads TGTGCCAGCAGTTCTAGCGGCCCTGACAATGAGCAGTTCTTC.

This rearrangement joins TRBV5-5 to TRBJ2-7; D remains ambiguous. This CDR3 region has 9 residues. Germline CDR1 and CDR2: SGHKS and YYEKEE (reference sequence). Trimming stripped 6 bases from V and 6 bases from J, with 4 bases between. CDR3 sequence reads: CASKAEQYF. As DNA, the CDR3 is TGTGCCAGCAAAGCCGAGCAGTACTTC.

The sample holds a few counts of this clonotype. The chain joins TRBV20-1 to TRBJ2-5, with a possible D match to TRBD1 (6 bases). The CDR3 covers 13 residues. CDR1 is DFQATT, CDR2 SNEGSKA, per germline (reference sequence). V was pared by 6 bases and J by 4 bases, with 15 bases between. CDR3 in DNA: TGCAGTGCCCTTACCGGGACAAGAGAGACCCAGTACTTC. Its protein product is CSALTGTRETQYF.

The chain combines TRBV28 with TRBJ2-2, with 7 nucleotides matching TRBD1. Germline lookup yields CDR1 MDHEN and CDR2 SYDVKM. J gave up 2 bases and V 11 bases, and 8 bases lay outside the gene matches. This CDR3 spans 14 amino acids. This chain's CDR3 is CAGSGTANTGELFF. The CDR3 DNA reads TGTGCCGGTTCCGGGACAGCAAACACCGGGGAGCTGTTTTTT.

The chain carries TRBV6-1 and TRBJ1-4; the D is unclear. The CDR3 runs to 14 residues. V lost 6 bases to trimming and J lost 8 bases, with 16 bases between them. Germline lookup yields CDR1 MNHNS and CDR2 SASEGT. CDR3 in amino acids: CASSERTAAEKLFF. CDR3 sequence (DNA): TGTGCCAGCAGCGAGAGGACGGCCGCAGAAAAACTGTTTTTT.

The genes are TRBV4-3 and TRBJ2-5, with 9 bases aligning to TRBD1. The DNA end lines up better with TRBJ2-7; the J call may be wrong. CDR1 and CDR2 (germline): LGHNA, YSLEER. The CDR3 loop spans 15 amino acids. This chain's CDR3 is CASSQAWTGVHEQYF. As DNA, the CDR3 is TGCGCCAGCAGCCAGGCGTGGACAGGGGTCCACGAGCAGTACTTC.

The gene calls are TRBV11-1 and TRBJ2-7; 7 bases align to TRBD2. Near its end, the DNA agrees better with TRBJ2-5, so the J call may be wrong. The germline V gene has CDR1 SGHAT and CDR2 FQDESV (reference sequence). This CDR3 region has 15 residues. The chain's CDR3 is CASSLPAGDQETQYF. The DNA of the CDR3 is TGTGCCAGCAGCTTGCCCGCGGGGGATCAAGAGACCCAGTACTTC.